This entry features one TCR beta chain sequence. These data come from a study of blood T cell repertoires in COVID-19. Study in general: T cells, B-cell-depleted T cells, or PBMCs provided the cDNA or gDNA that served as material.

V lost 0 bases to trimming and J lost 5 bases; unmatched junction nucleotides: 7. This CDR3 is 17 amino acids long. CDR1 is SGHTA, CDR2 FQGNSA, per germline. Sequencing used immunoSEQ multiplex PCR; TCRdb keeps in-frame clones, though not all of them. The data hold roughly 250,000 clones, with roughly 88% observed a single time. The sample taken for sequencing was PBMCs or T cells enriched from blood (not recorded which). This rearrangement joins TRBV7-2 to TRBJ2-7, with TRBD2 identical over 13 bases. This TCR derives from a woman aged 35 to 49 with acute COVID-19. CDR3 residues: CASSLAGGTSGKNEQYF. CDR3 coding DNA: TGTGCCAGCAGCTTAGCAGGGGGGACTAGCGGGAAAAACGAGCAGTACTTC.